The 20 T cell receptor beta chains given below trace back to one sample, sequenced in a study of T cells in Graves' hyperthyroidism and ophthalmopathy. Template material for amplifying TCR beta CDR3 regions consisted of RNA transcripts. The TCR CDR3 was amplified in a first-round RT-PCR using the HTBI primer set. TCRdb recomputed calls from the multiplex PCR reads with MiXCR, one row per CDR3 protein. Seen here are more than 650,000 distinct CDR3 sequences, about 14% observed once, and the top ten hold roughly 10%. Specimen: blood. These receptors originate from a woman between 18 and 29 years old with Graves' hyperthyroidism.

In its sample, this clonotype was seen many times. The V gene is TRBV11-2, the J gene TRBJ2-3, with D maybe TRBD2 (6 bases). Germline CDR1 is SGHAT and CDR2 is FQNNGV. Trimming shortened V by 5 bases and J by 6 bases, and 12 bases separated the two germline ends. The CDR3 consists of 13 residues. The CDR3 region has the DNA TGTGCCAGCAGCCTCCGGGGGTACGATACGCAGTATTTT. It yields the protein CASSLRGYDTQYF.

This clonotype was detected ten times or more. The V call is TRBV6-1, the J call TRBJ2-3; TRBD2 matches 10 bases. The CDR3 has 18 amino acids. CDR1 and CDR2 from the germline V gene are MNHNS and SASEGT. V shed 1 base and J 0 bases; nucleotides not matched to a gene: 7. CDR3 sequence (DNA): TGTGCCAGCAGTGAAGAACTAGCGGGAACGTTTAGCACAGATACGCAGTATTTT. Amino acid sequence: CASSEELAGTFSTDTQYF.

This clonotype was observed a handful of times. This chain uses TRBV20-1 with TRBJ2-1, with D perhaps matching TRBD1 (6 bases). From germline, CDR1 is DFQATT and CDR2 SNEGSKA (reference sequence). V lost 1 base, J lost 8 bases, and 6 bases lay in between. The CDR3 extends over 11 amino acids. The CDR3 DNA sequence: TGCAGTGCTAGAGGGGGGCATGAGCAGTTCTTC. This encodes CSARGGHEQFF.

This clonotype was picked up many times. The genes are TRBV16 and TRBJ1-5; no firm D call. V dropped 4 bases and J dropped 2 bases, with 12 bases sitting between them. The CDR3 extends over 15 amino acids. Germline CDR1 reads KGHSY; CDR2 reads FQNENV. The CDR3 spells CASSPFTTGNQPQHF. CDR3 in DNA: TGTGCCAGCAGCCCTTTCACTACAGGCAATCAGCCCCAGCATTTT.

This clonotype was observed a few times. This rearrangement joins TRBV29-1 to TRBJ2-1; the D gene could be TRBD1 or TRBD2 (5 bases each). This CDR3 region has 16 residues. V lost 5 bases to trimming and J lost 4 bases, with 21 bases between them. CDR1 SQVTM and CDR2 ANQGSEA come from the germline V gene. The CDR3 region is CSVSHLGPRGYNEQFF. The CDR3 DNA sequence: TGCAGCGTTAGTCATTTGGGACCGCGCGGATACAATGAGCAGTTCTTC.

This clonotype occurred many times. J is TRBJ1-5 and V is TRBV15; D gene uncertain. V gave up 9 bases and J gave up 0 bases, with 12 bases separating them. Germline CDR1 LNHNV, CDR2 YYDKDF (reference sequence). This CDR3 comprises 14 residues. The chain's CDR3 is CATNGVYSNQPQHF. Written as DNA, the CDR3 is TGTGCCACAAACGGGGTTTATAGCAATCAGCCCCAGCATTTT.

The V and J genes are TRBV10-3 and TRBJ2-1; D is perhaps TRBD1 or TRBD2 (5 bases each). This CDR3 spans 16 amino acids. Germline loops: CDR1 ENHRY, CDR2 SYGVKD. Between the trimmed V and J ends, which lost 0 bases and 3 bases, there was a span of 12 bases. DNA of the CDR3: TGTGCCATCAGTGAGTCGGGGGAACCGTACTACAATGAGCAGTTCTTC. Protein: CAISESGEPYYNEQFF.

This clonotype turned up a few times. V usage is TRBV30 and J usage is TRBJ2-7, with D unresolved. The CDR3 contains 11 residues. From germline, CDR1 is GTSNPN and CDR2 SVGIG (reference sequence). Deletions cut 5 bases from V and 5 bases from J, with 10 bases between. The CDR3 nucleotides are TGTGCCTGGGGACCGGGCCACGAGCAGTACTTC. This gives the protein CAWGPGHEQYF. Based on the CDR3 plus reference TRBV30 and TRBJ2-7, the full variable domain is SQTIHQWPATLVQPVGSPLSLECTVEGTSNPNLYWYRQAAGRGLQLLFYSVGIGQISSEVPQNLSASRPQDRQFILSSKKLLLSDSGFYLCAWGPGHEQYFGPGTRLTVT.

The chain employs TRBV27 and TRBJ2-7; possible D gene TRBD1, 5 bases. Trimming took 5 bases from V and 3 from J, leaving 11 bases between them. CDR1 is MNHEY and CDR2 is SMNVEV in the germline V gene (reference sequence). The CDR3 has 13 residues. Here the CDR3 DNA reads TGTGCCAGCAGTATCTACCAGGGCTACGAGCAGTACTTC. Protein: CASSIYQGYEQYF.

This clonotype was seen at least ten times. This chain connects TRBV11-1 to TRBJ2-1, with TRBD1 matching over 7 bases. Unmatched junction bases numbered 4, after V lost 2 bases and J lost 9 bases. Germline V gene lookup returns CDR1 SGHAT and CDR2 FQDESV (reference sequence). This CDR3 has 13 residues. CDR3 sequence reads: CASSLIYRGEQFF. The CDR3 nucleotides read TGTGCCAGCAGCTTAATCTACAGGGGTGAGCAGTTCTTC. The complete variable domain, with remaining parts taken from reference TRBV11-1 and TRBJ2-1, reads EAEVAQSPRYKITEKSQAVAFWCDPISGHATLYWYRQILGQGPELLVQFQDESVVDDSQLPKDRFSAERLKGVDSTLKIQPAELGDSAMYLCASSLIYRGEQFFGPGTRLTVL.

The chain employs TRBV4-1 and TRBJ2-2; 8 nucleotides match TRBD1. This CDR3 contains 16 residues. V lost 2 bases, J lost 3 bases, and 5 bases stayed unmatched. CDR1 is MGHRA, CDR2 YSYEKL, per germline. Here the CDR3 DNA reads TGCGCCAGCAGCCAAAGGACAGGGATCGACACCGGGGAGCTGTTTTTT. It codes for CASSQRTGIDTGELFF.

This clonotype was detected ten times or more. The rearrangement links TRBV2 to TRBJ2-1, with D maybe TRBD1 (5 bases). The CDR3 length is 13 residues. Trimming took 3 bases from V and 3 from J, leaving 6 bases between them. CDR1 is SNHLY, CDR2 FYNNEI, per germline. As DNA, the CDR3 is TGTGCCAGCAGTGAGCAGGGCTACAATGAGCAGTTCTTC. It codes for CASSEQGYNEQFF.

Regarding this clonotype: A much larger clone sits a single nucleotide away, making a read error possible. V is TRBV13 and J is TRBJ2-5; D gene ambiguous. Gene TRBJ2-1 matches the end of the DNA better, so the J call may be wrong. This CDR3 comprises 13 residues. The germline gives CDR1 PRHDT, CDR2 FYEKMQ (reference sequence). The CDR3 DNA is TGTGCCAGCAGACGTACCTTACAAGAGACCCAGTTCTTC. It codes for CASRRTLQETQFF.

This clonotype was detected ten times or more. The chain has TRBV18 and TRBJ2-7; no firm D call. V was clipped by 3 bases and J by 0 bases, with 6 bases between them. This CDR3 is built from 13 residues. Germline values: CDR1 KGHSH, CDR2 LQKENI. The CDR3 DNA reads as TGTGCCAGCTCACCTGAGAGCTCCTACGAGCAGTACTTC. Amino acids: CASSPESSYEQYF. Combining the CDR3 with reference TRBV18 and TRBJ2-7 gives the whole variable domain NAGVMQNPRHLVRRRGQEARLRCSPMKGHSHVYWYRQLPEEGLKFMVYLQKENIIDESGMPKERFSAEFPKEGPSILRIQQVVRGDSAAYFCASSPESSYEQYFGPGTRLTVT.

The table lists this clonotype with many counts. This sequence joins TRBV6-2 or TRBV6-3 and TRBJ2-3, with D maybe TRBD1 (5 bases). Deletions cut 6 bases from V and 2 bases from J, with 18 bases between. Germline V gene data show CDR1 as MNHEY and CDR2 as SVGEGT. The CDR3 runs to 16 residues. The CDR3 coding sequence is TGTGCCAGCAGACCTCACAGGAGTTCATACACAGATACGCAGTATTTT. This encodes CASRPHRSSYTDTQYF.

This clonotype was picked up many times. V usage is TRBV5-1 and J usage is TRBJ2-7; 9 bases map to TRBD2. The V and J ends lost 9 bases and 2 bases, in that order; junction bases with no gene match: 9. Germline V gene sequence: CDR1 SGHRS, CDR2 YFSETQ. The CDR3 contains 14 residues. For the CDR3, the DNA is TGCGCCACCAAGGAGACTAGCGGAACCTACGAGCAGTACTTC. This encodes CATKETSGTYEQYF.

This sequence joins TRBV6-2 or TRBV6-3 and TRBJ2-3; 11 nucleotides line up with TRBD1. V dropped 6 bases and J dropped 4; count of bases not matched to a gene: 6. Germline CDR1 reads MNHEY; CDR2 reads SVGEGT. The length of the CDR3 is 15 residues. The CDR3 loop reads CASSGQGAMSDTQYF. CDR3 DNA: TGTGCCAGCAGCGGACAGGGGGCTATGTCAGATACGCAGTATTTT.

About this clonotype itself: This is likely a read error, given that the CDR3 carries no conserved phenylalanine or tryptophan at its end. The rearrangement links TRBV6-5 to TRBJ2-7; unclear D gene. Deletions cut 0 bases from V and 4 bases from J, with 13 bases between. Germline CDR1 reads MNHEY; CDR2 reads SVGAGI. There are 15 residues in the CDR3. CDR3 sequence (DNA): TGTGCCAGCAGTTACTCCTCCCCTTCTTCTTACGAGCAGTACCTC. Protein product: CASSYSSPSSYEQYL.

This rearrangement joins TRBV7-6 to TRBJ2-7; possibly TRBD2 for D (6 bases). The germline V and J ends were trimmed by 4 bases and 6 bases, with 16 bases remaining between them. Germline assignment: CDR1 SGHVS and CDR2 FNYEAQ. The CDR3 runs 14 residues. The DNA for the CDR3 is TGTGCCAGCAGCTCCGAGCGGGCGTCTCGCGAGCAGTACTTC. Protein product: CASSSERASREQYF.

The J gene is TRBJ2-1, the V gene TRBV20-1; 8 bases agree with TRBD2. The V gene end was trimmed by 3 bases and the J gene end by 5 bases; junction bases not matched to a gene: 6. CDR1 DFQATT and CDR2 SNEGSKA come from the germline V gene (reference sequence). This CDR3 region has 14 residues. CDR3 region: CSARISGDHNEQFF. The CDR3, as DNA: TGCAGTGCTAGGATTAGCGGGGACCACAATGAGCAGTTCTTC.